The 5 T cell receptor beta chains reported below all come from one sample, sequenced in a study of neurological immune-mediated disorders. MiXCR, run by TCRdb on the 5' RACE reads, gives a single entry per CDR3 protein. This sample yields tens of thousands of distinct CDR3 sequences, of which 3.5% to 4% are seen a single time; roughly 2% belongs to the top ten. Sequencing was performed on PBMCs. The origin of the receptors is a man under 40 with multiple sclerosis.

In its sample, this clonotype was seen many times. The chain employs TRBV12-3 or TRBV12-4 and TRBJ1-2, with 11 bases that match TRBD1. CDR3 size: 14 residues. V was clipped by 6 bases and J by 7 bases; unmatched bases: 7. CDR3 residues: CASRGGQGVGGYTF. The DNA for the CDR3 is TGTGCCAGCAGGGGGGGACAGGGGGTAGGTGGCTACACCTTC.

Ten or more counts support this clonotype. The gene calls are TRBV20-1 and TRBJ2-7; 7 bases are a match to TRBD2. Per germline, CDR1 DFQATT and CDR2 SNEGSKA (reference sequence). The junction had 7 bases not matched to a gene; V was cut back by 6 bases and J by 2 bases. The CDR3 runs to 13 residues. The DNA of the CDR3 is TGCAGTGCCGGGCGCGGGGGAACCTACGAGCAGTACTTC. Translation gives CSAGRGGTYEQYF.

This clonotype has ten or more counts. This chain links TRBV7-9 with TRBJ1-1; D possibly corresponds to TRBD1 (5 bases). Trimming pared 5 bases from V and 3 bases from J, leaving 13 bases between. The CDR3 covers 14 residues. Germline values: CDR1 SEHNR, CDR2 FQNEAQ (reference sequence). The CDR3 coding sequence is TGTGCCAGCAGCGCCAGGGTTCTGGACACTGAAGCTTTCTTT. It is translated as CASSARVLDTEAFF.

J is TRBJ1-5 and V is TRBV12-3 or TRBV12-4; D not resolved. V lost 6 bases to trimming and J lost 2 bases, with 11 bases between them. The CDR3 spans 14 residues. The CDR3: CASSLIKGNQPQHF. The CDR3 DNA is TGTGCCAGCAGCCTAATTAAGGGCAATCAGCCCCAGCATTTT.

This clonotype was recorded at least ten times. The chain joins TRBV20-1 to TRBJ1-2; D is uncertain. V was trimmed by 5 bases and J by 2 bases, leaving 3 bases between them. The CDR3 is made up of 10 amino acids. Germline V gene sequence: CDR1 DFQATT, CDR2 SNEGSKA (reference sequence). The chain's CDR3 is CSAPNYGYTF. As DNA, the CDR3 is TGCAGTGCTCCAAACTATGGCTACACCTTC.